There are many counts of the clone carrying this T cell receptor beta chain. The entry originates in a study of breast tumors, draining lymph nodes, adjacent tissues. The lymph nodes were axillary draining lymph nodes from breast cancer patients. Via MiXCR, TCRdb re-called the multiplex PCR reads, giving one row per CDR3 protein. The table includes about 110,000 distinct CDR3 sequences, under 40% detected once. The germline CDR1 and CDR2 sequences are DFQATT and SNEGSKA (reference sequence). The V end was cut by 3 bases, the J end by 4 bases, with 7 bases between. The CDR3 totals 12 residues. This chain links TRBV20-1 with TRBJ2-4, with D perhaps TRBD2 (6 bases). This clonotype was sampled from a female donor with breast cancer. Some clones in this sample may be carry-over from other donors' samples. Sequencing was carried out using axillary lymph node tissue. The CDR3 reads CSARGGKNIQYF. The CDR3 DNA reads as TGCAGTGCTAGGGGGGGTAAAAACATTCAGTACTTC.